The 30 T cell receptor beta chains below all came from one sample that was sequenced in a study of blood T cell repertoires in COVID-19. Profiled with immunoSEQ multiplex PCR; TCRdb holds only in-frame clones, not every one. The data show roughly 180,000 clones, roughly 85% seen once. The material sequenced was peripheral blood. Receptors were obtained from a woman aged 45 to 65 with COVID-19, enrolled during active disease.

The chain employs TRBV5-1 and TRBJ2-7, with D unclear. The CDR3 runs to 13 residues. The V end was cut by 5 bases, the J end by 0 bases, with 9 bases between. Germline loops: CDR1 SGHRS, CDR2 YFSETQ. CDR3 residues: CASSPQDSYEQYF. CDR3 bases: TGCGCCAGCAGTCCCCAGGACTCCTACGAGCAGTACTTC.

This clone was picked up a small number of times. Other DNA variants within this sample encode the same CDR3. The chain has TRBV27 and TRBJ1-6; 10 positions agree with TRBD1. The CDR3 spans 13 residues. The germline V gene encodes CDR1 MNHEY and CDR2 SMNVEV (reference sequence). Germline trimming cut 7 bases from V and 7 bases from J; bases unmatched to any gene: 1. Here the CDR3 reads CASKGQGNSPLHF. The CDR3 DNA is TGTGCCAGCAAGGGACAGGGGAATTCACCCCTCCACTTT.

V gene TRBV4-1 combines with J gene TRBJ1-1, with 7 bases fitting TRBD1. The trim removed 0 bases at V and 5 bases at J, leaving 12 bases unmatched. The germline gives CDR1 MGHRA, CDR2 YSYEKL. This CDR3 region has 17 residues. This CDR3 is CASSQDWRGQHRTEAFF. Written as DNA, the CDR3 is TGCGCCAGCAGCCAAGATTGGAGGGGGCAGCATCGGACTGAAGCTTTCTTT.

The rearrangement uses TRBV2 and TRBJ2-3, with D possibly TRBD2 on 6 matching bases. The CDR3 is made up of 16 amino acids. V was clipped by 1 base and J by 2 bases, with 13 bases between them. The germline gives CDR1 SNHLY, CDR2 FYNNEI. The CDR3 bases are TGTGCCAGCAGTGAAGGGAGGGGACCGTTCACAGATACGCAGTATTTT. Encoded protein: CASSEGRGPFTDTQYF.

The V and J genes are TRBV3-1 (or the pseudogene TRBV3-2) and TRBJ1-5; possible D gene TRBD1, 6 bases. The CDR3 runs 16 residues. The V gene lost 0 bases and the J gene lost 2 bases, with 11 bases spanning the gap. Germline lookup yields CDR1 LGHDT and CDR2 YNNKEL (reference sequence). The CDR3 reads CASSQDRGARNQPQHF. The CDR3 region has the DNA TGTGCCAGCAGCCAAGATCGGGGGGCCCGCAATCAGCCCCAGCATTTT.

This clone was found a few times. This rearrangement joins TRBV27 to TRBJ1-5; a weak D match, TRBD1 (5 bases). Germline V gene data show CDR1 as MNHEY and CDR2 as SMNVEV (reference sequence). The V end was cut by 1 base, the J end by 4 bases, with 14 bases between. The CDR3 consists of 16 residues. CDR3 sequence reads: CASSLYPGQWNQPQHF. In DNA, the CDR3 is TGTGCCAGCAGTTTATATCCAGGGCAGTGGAATCAGCCCCAGCATTTT.

In the case of this clone: The junction differs from germline at one of its ends, possibly a read error. The CDR3 bases are TGTGCCATCAGTGAGAGCAGGGATGAGAACGCTGAAGCTTTCTTT. Its protein product is CAISESRDENAEAFF. The V and J genes are TRBV10-3 and TRBJ1-1, with D perhaps TRBD1 (5 bases). The CDR3 covers 15 residues. The germline V gene encodes CDR1 ENHRY and CDR2 SYGVKD.

The chain is built from TRBV29-1 and TRBJ2-2; a possible D gene is TRBD2 (6 bases). Germline loops: CDR1 SQVTM, CDR2 ANQGSEA. The ends were cut back, 1 base at V and 3 bases at J, with 15 bases in the middle. This CDR3 is built from 16 residues. This CDR3 is CSVEGGGVLDTGELFF. The DNA of the CDR3 is TGCAGCGTTGAAGGAGGCGGGGTCCTGGACACCGGGGAGCTGTTTTTT.

The chain joins TRBV5-4 to TRBJ2-3, with TRBD2 matching over 9 bases. CDR1 and CDR2 from the germline V gene are SGHNT and YYREEE (reference sequence). V dropped 2 bases and J dropped 4; count of bases not matched to a gene: 5. CDR3 length equals 15 residues. Here the CDR3 reads CASSFAAGGADTQYF. CDR3 DNA sequence: TGTGCCAGCAGCTTCGCAGCGGGGGGCGCAGATACGCAGTATTTT.

The chain carries TRBV7-3 and TRBJ2-5; 10 positions match TRBD2. The V and J ends lost 5 bases and 0 bases, in that order; junction bases with no gene match: 9. This CDR3 has 17 amino acids. Germline V gene data show CDR1 as SGHTA and CDR2 as FQGTGA. The CDR3 DNA reads TGTGCCAGCAGCGGACCTAGCGGGGGCCAGGACCAAGAGACCCAGTACTTC. This encodes CASSGPSGGQDQETQYF.

V usage is TRBV10-2 and J usage is TRBJ2-1, with D maybe TRBD2 (6 bases). The germline gives CDR1 WSHSY, CDR2 SAAADI. Trimming removed 3 bases at V and 7 bases at J, with 19 bases between. This CDR3 has 16 residues. CDR3 DNA: TGCGCCAGCAGTGATCTCGATGGGAACGGGGGTAATGAGCAGTTCTTC. This translates into CASSDLDGNGGNEQFF.

The CDR3 loop reads CASSQRGGPLTYNEQFF. The CDR3 nucleotides are TGTGCCAGCAGCCAGCGCGGTGGCCCTCTCACCTACAATGAGCAGTTCTTC. The chain has TRBV4-2 and TRBJ2-1; no reliable D call. This CDR3 has 17 amino acids. V lost 3 bases, J lost 2 bases, and 17 bases lay in between. The germline gives CDR1 LGHNA, CDR2 YNFKEQ.

The chain carries TRBV2 and TRBJ2-3; TRBD2 matches 9 bases. The CDR3 totals 13 residues. Germline-derived CDR1 and CDR2 are SNHLY and FYNNEI. J gave up 5 bases and V 7 bases, and 4 bases lay outside the gene matches. The CDR3 DNA reads as TGTGCCAGCACGGGCGGGGGGGGAGATACGCAGTATTTT. The encoded protein is CASTGGGGDTQYF.

The rearrangement uses TRBV21-1 and TRBJ2-7; whether TRBD2, the table's D call, matches the DNA was not checked. TRBV21-1 is termed a pseudogene. CDR3 length: 16 amino acids. CDR3 sequence: CASSNAGIGNSYEQYF. CDR3 nucleotide sequence: TGTGCCAGCAGCAACGCGGGGATAGGAAACTCCTACGAGCAGTACTTC.

The chain carries TRBV6-5 and TRBJ2-7, with TRBD2 as a possible D gene (6 bases). Per the germline V gene, CDR1 is MNHEY and CDR2 is SVGAGI. The CDR3 covers 14 residues. V lost 0 bases and J 4 bases, leaving 10 bases between the germline ends. The CDR3 reads CASSYSRGTYEQYF. DNA of the CDR3: TGTGCCAGCAGTTACTCTCGGGGGACTTACGAGCAGTACTTC.

The J gene is TRBJ2-7, the V gene TRBV11-3; D is perhaps TRBD2 (7 bases). Trimming stripped 5 bases from V and 0 bases from J, with 14 bases between. This CDR3 has 15 residues. Germline CDR1 and CDR2: SGHNT and YENEEA. CDR3 sequence reads: CASSLLAGASYEQYF. DNA of the CDR3: TGTGCCAGCAGCCTTTTGGCGGGGGCCTCCTACGAGCAGTACTTC.

The count of this clone is one. The chain joins TRBV6-5 to TRBJ1-4; 8 bases map to TRBD1. The CDR3 is made up of 14 amino acids. Germline CDR1 reads MNHEY; CDR2 reads SVGAGI. The junction had 4 bases not matched to a gene; V was cut back by 6 bases and J by 4 bases. CDR3 region: CASSRDRINEKLFF. The CDR3 nucleotides are TGTGCCAGCAGCAGGGACAGGATTAATGAAAAACTGTTTTTT.

Only one count was recorded for this clone. This chain links TRBV4-2 with TRBJ1-1, with D maybe TRBD1 (5 bases). The CDR3 is 16 amino acids. Per germline, CDR1 LGHNA and CDR2 YNFKEQ. The V end was cut by 3 bases, the J end by 2 bases, with 16 bases between. CDR3 sequence reads: CASSHHVGQENTEAFF. Here the CDR3 DNA reads TGTGCCAGCAGCCACCATGTGGGGCAGGAAAACACTGAAGCTTTCTTT.

The chain carries TRBV7-9 and TRBJ1-1; D is perhaps TRBD1 (5 bases). The V end was cut by 1 base, the J end by 5 bases, with 8 bases between. Germline-derived CDR1 and CDR2 are SEHNR and FQNEAQ (reference sequence). The CDR3 is 13 residues long. The chain's CDR3 is CASSLEGVTEAFF. Written as DNA, the CDR3 is TGTGCCAGCAGCTTAGAAGGGGTTACTGAAGCTTTCTTT.

The chain couples TRBV11-2 to TRBJ2-7; 7 bases align to TRBD2. Germline CDR1 reads SGHAT; CDR2 reads FQNNGV. The V segment lost 4 bases and the J segment 3 bases; nucleotides outside the gene matches: 6. The CDR3 contains 14 residues. The CDR3 DNA is TGTGCCAGCAGCTCCCCGGGGGGTCTCTACGAGCAGTACTTC. Translated, it gives CASSSPGGLYEQYF. Complete variable domain (other parts from reference TRBV11-2 and TRBJ2-7): EAGVAQSPRYKIIEKRQSVAFWCNPISGHATLYWYQQILGQGPKLLIQFQNNGVVDDSQLPKDRFSAERLKGVDSTLKIQPAKLEDSAVYLCASSSPGGLYEQYFGPGTRLTVT.

J is TRBJ1-6 and V is TRBV9; perhaps TRBD1 as D (6 bases). Germline lookup yields CDR1 SGDLS and CDR2 YYNGEE. The CDR3 runs to 17 residues. The germline V and J ends were trimmed by 3 bases and 6 bases, with 19 bases remaining between them. The CDR3 protein is CASSEEYQQGTNSPLHF. In DNA form, the CDR3 reads TGTGCCAGCAGCGAGGAATACCAGCAGGGGACTAATTCACCCCTCCACTTT.

The gene calls are TRBV5-1 and TRBJ2-2; D gene uncertain. Germline V gene data show CDR1 as SGHRS and CDR2 as YFSETQ. The length of the CDR3 is 16 residues. Trimming removed 2 bases at V and 2 bases at J, with 13 bases between. CDR3 in amino acids: CASSFTPSENTGELFF. As DNA, the CDR3 is TGCGCCAGCAGCTTCACCCCCAGTGAAAACACCGGGGAGCTGTTTTTT.

V is TRBV27 and J is TRBJ1-5, with a possible D match to TRBD1 (6 bases). CDR3 length: 18 residues. The V and J ends lost 8 bases and 5 bases respectively, with 28 bases between them. Per germline, CDR1 MNHEY and CDR2 SMNVEV (reference sequence). CDR3 sequence (DNA): TGTGCCAGCCCAAACGACGGTAGGGGGAGGGGAGGATATCAGCCCCAGCATTTT. Its protein product is CASPNDGRGRGGYQPQHF.

This chain joins TRBV5-1 and TRBJ2-7; D is ambiguous. The germline CDR1 and CDR2 sequences are SGHRS and YFSETQ. The V end was cut by 1 base, the J end by 0 bases, with 8 bases between. The CDR3 consists of 14 residues. This CDR3 is CASSLSRFSYEQYF. DNA for the CDR3: TGCGCCAGCAGCTTGAGCAGGTTCTCCTACGAGCAGTACTTC.

The CDR3 spells CASSLLWGVEPGELFF. The CDR3 DNA follows: TGTGCCAGCAGCTTATTGTGGGGAGTAGAACCCGGGGAGCTGTTTTTT. The chain has TRBV11-2 and TRBJ2-2, with D perhaps TRBD2 (5 bases). The ends were cut back, 2 bases at V and 6 bases at J, with 16 bases in the middle. The CDR3 sequence is 16 residues long. The germline gives CDR1 SGHAT, CDR2 FQNNGV.

V gene TRBV7-6 combines with J gene TRBJ2-2; the D gene is possibly TRBD1 (6 bases). Trimming stripped 8 bases from V and 0 bases from J, with 10 bases between. Germline loops: CDR1 SGHVS, CDR2 FNYEAQ. The CDR3 is made up of 14 amino acids. Here the CDR3 DNA reads TGTGCCAGCTTGAGACAGGCGAACACCGGGGAGCTGTTTTTT. It is translated as CASLRQANTGELFF.

The V gene is TRBV7-9, the J gene TRBJ1-1, with D possibly being TRBD1 (5 bases). Germline assignment: CDR1 SEHNR and CDR2 FQNEAQ (reference sequence). V lost 6 bases to trimming and J lost 1 base, with 21 bases between them. The CDR3 has 17 amino acids. In nucleotides, the CDR3 is TGTGCCAGCAGATCGACAGAAACCTGGCCTCAGAACACTGAAGCTTTCTTT. Encoded protein: CASRSTETWPQNTEAFF.

This chain joins TRBV11-3 and TRBJ1-4; unclear D gene. Germline V gene data show CDR1 as SGHNT and CDR2 as YENEEA. The CDR3 loop spans 12 amino acids. V gave up 5 bases and J gave up 4 bases, with 5 bases separating them. The CDR3: CASSPNNEKLFF. The CDR3 nucleotides read TGTGCCAGCAGCCCAAATAATGAAAAACTGTTTTTT.

The rearrangement links TRBV7-6 to TRBJ1-6; possible D gene TRBD1, 5 bases. Per the germline V gene, CDR1 is SGHVS and CDR2 is FNYEAQ. V was shortened by 2 bases and J by 9 bases, with 17 bases between the two germline ends. The CDR3 has 16 residues. The CDR3 is CASSLSLVREGSPLHF. The CDR3 coding sequence is TGTGCCAGCAGCTTATCCCTGGTCAGGGAGGGTTCACCCCTCCACTTT.

The chain has TRBV19 and TRBJ2-5; D is unresolved. V lost 4 bases and J 5 bases, leaving 11 bases between the germline ends. The CDR3 sequence is 13 residues long. From germline, CDR1 is LNHDA and CDR2 SQIVND (reference sequence). In DNA, the CDR3 is TGTGCCAGTAGTAGAACAAGCGAGGAGACCCAGTACTTC. Protein product: CASSRTSEETQYF.